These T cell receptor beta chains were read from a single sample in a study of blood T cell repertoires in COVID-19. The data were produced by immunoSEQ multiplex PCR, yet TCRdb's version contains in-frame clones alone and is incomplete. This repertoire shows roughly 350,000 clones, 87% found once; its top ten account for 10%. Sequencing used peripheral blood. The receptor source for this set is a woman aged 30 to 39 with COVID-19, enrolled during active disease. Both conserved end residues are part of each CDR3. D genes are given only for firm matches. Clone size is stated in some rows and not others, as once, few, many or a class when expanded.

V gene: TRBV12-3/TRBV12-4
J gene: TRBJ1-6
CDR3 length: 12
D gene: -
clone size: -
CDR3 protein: CASMYRNSPLHF
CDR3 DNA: TGTGCCAGCATGTACAGAAATTCACCCCTCCACTTT

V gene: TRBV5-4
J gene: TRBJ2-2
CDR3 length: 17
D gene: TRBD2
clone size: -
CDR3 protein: CASSSDRPLAGTGELFF
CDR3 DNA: TGTGCCAGCAGTTCGGACAGGCCACTAGCGGGAACCGGGGAGCTGTTTTTT

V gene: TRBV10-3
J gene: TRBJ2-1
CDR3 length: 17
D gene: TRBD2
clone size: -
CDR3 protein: CAISDVVSGRMSSEQFF
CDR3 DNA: TGTGCCATCAGTGACGTCGTTAGCGGGAGGATGAGTAGTGAGCAGTTCTTC

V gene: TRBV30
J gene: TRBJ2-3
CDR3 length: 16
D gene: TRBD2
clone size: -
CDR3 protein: CAWSPTVLAGGNTQYF
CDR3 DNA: TGTGCCTGGAGTCCCACGGTTCTAGCGGGAGGAAATACGCAGTATTTT

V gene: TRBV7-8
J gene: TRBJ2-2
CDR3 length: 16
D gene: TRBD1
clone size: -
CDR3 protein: CASSLGVGTADRELFF
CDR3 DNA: TGTGCCAGCAGCTTAGGGGTGGGGACAGCTGACCGGGAGCTGTTTTTT

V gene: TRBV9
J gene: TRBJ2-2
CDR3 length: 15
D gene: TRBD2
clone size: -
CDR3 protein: CASSVLAGVTGELFF
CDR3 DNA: TGTGCCAGCAGTGTACTAGCGGGAGTTACCGGGGAGCTGTTTTTT

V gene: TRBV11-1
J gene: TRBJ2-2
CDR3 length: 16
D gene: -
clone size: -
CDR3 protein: CASSLFRSQNTGELFF
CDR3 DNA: TGTGCCAGCAGCTTATTTCGTAGCCAAAACACCGGGGAGCTGTTTTTT

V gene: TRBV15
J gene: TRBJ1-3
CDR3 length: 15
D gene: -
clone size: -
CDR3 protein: CATSPPGGPGNTIYF
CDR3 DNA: TGTGCCACCAGCCCCCCGGGGGGTCCTGGAAACACCATATATTTT

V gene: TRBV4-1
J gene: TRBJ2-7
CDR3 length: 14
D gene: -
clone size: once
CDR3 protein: CASSQDGRINEQYF
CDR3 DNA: TGCGCCAGCAGCCAAGATGGGAGGATCAACGAGCAGTACTTC

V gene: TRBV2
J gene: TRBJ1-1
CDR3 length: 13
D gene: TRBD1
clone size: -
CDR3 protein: CASRTGGYTEAFF
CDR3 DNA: TGTGCCAGCAGGACAGGGGGCTACACTGAAGCTTTCTTT

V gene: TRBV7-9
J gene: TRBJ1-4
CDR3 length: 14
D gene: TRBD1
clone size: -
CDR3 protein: CASRRGQGDEKLFF
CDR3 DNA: TGTGCCAGCAGACGGGGACAGGGGGATGAAAAACTGTTTTTT

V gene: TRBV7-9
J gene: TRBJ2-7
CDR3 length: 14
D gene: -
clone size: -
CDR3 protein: CASSLVDTFAEQYF
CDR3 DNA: TGTGCCAGCAGCTTGGTGGACACCTTCGCCGAGCAGTACTTC

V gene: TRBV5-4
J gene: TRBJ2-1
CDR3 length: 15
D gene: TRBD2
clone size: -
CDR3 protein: CASSLGGLAGAEQFF
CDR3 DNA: TGTGCCAGCAGCTTGGGGGGACTAGCGGGAGCTGAGCAGTTCTTC

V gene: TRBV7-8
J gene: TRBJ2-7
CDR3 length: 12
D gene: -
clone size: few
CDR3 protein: CASSAGAGEQYF
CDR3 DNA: TGTGCCAGCAGCGCGGGGGCGGGCGAGCAGTACTTC

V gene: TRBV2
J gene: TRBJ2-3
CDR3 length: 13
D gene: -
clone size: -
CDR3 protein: CASSVRDTDTQYF
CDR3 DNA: TGTGCCAGCAGTGTTCGGGACACAGATACGCAGTATTTT